This TCR beta chain comes out of a study of T cell responses to AZD1222 COVID-19 vaccine. Notes on the study in general: Spike-specific TCR breadth and depth were elevated following two AZD1222 doses.

Some clones are missing from TCRdb's copy, which holds only in-frame ones; the method was immunoSEQ multiplex PCR. The sample yields 180,000 or so clones, 94% seen once. CDR1 and CDR2 (germline): KGHSH, LQKENI. V gave up 6 bases and J gave up 8 bases, with 10 bases separating them. There are 11 residues in the CDR3. About this clone: Its antigen is not identified.

The chain uses TRBV18 and TRBJ1-2; possibly TRBD1 for D (5 bases). The clonotype comes from an adult in good health. The sample consisted of peripheral blood, taken on day 0 of AZD1222 vaccination. CDR3 DNA sequence: TGTGCCAGCTCTCCAGGGTTCGGCTACACCTTC. Translated, it gives CASSPGFGYTF.